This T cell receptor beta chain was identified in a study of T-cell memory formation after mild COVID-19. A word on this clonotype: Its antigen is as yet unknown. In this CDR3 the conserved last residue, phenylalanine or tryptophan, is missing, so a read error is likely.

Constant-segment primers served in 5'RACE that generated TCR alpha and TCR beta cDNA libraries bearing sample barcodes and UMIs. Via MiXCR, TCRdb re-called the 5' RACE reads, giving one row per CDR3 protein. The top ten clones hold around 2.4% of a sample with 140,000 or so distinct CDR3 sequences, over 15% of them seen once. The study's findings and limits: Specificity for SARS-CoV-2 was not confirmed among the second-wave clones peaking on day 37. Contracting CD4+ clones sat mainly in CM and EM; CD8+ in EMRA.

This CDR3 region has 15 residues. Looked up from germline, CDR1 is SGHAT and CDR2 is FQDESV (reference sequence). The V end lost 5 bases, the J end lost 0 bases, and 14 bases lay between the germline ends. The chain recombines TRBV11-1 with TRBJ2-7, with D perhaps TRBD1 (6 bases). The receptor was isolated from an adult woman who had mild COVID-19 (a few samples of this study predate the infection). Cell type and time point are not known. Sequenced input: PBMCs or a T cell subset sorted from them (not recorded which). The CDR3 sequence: CASSGQGHSSYEQYL. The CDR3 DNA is TGTGCCAGCAGCGGCCAGGGGCATAGCTCCTACGAGCAGTACTTA.